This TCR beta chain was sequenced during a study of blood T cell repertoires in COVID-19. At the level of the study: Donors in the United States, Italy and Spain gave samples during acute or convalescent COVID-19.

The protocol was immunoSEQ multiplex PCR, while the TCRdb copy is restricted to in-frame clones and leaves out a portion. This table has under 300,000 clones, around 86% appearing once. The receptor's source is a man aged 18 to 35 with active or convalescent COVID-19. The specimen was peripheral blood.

As DNA, the CDR3 is TGTGCCAGCGTCATGGGACAGGACCACGGCTACACCTTC. This translates into CASVMGQDHGYTF. The V and J genes are TRBV2 and TRBJ1-2, with 8 bases aligning to TRBD1. V lost 8 bases to trimming and J lost 8 bases; unmatched junction nucleotides: 10. CDR1 and CDR2 (germline): SNHLY, FYNNEI. This CDR3 spans 13 amino acids.